Detailed here is one T cell receptor beta chain. Its antigen is undetermined. The assay used was immunoSEQ (version v3.0), run at survey level. Here immunoSEQ multiplex PCR was the method, and the copy in TCRdb shows in-frame clones only, minus some. The table includes approximately 33,000 clones, around four fifths detected once. The sample originates from a study of long-term antiretroviral therapy in people with HIV. Points from the study as a whole: Pre-ART expanded TRB clones stayed dominant throughout, though often decreasing after ART.

Sequencing was performed on unsorted PBMCs, taken 0.4 years before starting antiretroviral therapy. This sequence originates from a man younger than 35 with HIV.

The CDR3 is CASSRSLQETQYF. Written as DNA, the CDR3 is TGCGCCAGCAGCCGGAGTTTACAAGAGACCCAGTACTTC. The rearrangement links TRBV4-1 to TRBJ2-5; D remains ambiguous. This CDR3 is 13 amino acids long. The V end lost 4 bases, the J end lost 2 bases, and 8 bases lay between the germline ends. CDR1 and CDR2 from the germline V gene are MGHRA and YSYEKL.